This entry is about one T cell receptor beta chain. As yet, its antigen is unknown. V shed 5 bases and J 4 bases; nucleotides not matched to a gene: 7. The CDR3 has 15 residues. Germline V gene data show CDR1 as ENHRY and CDR2 as SYGVKD. The primer mix had 60 Vbeta and 13 Jbeta primers. The data were produced by immunoSEQ multiplex PCR, yet TCRdb's version contains in-frame clones alone and is incomplete. This table holds 210,000 or so clones, around four fifths found once. This entry belongs to a study of cytomegalovirus exposure and HLA in healthy donors. General observations from the study: Analysis performed later found under 20,000 TCR beta sequences associated with HLA alleles at 0.05 false discovery rate.

The chain recombines TRBV10-3 with TRBJ1-4, with 7 bases matching TRBD1. The sample consisted of PBMCs. This receptor was identified in a woman between 40 and 50 years old in good health and CMV-seronegative. The CDR3 coding sequence is TGTGCCATCAGTAGGGGACAGACAGATAATGAAAAACTGTTTTTT. It codes for CAISRGQTDNEKLFF.